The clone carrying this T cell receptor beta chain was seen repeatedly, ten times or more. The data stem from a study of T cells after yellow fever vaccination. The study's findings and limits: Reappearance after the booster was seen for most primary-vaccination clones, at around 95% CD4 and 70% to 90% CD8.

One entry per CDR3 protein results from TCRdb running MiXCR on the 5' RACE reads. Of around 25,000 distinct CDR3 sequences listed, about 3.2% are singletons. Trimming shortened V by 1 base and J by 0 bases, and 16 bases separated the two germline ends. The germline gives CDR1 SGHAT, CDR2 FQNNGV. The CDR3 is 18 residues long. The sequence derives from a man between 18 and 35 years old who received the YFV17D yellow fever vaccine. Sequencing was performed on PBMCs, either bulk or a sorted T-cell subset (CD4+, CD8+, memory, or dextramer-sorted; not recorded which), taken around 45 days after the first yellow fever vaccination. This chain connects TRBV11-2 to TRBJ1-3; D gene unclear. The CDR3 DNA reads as TGTGCCAGCAGCTTAGGTTTCGGCAGGAGCTTCTCTGGAAACACCATATATTTT. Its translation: CASSLGFGRSFSGNTIYF.